The subject of this entry is one T cell receptor beta chain. Its antigen target is currently unknown. No much larger clone is present one base from it, and per-base qualities are unavailable. The method was PCR. The reads were generated on an Illumina HiSeq 2500. To reduce PCR and sequencing biases, unique molecular identifiers were built into the TCR beta cDNA libraries. Per 1 to 10 million input T cells, approximately 500,000 cDNA molecules were obtained, such that each molecule approximated one T cell. The patient libraries were prepared and sequenced using the same protocol as the earlier healthy control dataset. Samples belonging to the same batch were prepared together, multiplexed and sequenced on a shared HiSeq lane. Concerning the study's data processing: MIGEC was used to process the raw barcoded reads, and molecular identifier groups with only a single read were discarded before consensus assembly and CDR3 extraction. VDJtools was used for post-analysis of the clonotype tables, and diversity was normalized by down-sampling every dataset to the size of the smallest sample. In repertoire overlap clustering, CDR3 amino acid sequences, but not nucleotide sequences, were matched to correct batch-related cross-sample contamination. TCRdb's own reprocessing of the public reads used fastp at Q25 and MiXCR and kept productive beta chains. Records with the same CDR3 protein are collapsed into one entry carrying the most frequent genes and DNA. TCRdb, not the authors, supplied the V and J calls. The sample contains roughly 620,000 distinct CDR3 sequences, roughly 46% of them found a single time. The leading ten clones occupy approximately 1.7% of the sample.

These data belong to a study of post-analysis software for immune sequencing data (dated by TCRdb to 2014 to 2015). About the full investigation: Disease courses on record covered relapsing-remitting, secondary progressive and progressive-relapsing multiple sclerosis, though some patients had no subtype annotation. Patient repertoires were compared against roughly 12 previously published healthy control repertoires from donors aged roughly 6 to 28 years. A subset of samples was prepared in parallel using single-end sample barcoding, then pooled and co-amplified after Illumina adapter ligation.

V sheds 0 bases and J sheds 2 bases, leaving 9 bases between their ends. From the cysteine through the phenylalanine, the CDR3 covers 14 amino acids. Only CDR3 DNA remains: 42 bases, in frame from the first base. CDR1 and CDR2, looked up from the germline V gene, are SGHRS and YFSETQ. To demonstrate the VDJtools post-analysis software, the study profiled TCR beta repertoires from the peripheral blood of 10 to 15 young patients with multiple sclerosis. The patients with multiple sclerosis were children and adolescents between about 6 and 17 years of age. Beyond this particular receptor, the publication reports: Direct clustering with F measure showed strong co-clustering of samples prepared in the same batch, prompting a batch-effect correction. Compared with controls, multiple sclerosis patients had significantly lower normalized Chao1 diversity, a finding suggesting substantial peripheral T-cell clonal expansion. A handful of TRBV segments, including TRBV5-6, TRBV5-1 and TRBV20-1, were significantly more frequent in patients than controls. The multiple sclerosis patient group was slightly younger than the control group.

This clonotype originated in a girl aged 10 to 17 with multiple sclerosis. Here the chain combines TRBV5-1 and TRBJ2-7; TRBD1 is possibly the D segment (6 matching bases). Sequenced material: blood. The encoded CDR3 is CASSLEAGAYEQYF. The nucleotide sequence is TGCGCCAGCAGCTTGGAGGCAGGGGCCTACGAGCAGTACTTC.